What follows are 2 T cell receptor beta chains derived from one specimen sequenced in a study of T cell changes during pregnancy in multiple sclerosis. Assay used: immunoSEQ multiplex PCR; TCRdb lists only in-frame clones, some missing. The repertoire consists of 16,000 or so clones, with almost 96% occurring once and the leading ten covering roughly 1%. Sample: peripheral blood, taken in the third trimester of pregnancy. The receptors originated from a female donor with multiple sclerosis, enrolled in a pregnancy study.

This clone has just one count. CDR3 sequence reads: CASSFRGASDQPQHF. In nucleotides, the CDR3 is TGTGCCAGCAGCTTTCGGGGGGCGTCAGATCAGCCCCAGCATTTT. The chain has TRBV5-6 and TRBJ1-5, with a weak D call TRBD1 (6 bases). Between the trimmed V and J ends, which lost 2 bases and 5 bases, there was a span of 14 bases. CDR1 and CDR2 from the germline V gene are SGHDT and YYEEEE. The CDR3 loop spans 15 amino acids.

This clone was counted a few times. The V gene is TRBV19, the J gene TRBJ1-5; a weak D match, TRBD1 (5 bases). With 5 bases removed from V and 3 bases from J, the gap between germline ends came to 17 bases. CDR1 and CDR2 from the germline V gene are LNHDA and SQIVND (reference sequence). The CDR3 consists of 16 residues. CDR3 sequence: CASSSSQGIINQPQHF. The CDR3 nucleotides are TGTGCCAGTAGTTCGTCCCAGGGAATCATCAATCAGCCCCAGCATTTT.